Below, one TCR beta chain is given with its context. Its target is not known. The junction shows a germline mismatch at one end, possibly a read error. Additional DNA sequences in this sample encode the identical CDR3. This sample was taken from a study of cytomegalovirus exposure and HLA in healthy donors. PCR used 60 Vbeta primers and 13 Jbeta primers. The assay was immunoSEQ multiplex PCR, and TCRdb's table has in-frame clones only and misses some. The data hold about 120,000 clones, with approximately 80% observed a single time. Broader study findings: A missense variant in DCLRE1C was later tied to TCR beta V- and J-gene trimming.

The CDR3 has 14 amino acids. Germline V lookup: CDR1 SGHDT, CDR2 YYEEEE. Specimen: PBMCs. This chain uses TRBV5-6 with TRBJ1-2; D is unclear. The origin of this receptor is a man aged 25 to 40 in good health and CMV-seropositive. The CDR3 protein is CASSFRRLDYGYTF. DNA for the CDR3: TGCGCCAGCAGCTTTAGGCGGTTGGACTATGGCTACACCTTC.